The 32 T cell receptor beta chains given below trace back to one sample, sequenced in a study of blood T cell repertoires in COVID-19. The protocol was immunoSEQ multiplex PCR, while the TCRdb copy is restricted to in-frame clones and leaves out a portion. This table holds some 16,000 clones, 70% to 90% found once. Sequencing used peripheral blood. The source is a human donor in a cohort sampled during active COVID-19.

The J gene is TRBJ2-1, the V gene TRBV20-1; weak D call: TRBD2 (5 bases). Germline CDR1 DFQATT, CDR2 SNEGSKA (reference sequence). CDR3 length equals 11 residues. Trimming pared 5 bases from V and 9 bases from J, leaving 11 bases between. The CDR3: CSAADRGEQFF. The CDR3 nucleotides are TGCAGTGCTGCTGACCGGGGTGAGCAGTTCTTC.

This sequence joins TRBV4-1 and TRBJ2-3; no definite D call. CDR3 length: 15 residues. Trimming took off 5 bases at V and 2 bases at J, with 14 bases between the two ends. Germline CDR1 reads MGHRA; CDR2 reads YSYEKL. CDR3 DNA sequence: TGCGCCAGCAGCGGGCGTTTTTCTGACACAGATACGCAGTATTTT. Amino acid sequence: CASSGRFSDTDTQYF.

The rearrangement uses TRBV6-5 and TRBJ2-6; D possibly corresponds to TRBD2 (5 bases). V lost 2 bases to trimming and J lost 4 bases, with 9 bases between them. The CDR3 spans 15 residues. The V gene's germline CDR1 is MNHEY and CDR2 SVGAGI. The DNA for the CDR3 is TGTGCCAGCAGTTACGCGGGTCTAGGGGCCAACGTCCTGACTTTC. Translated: CASSYAGLGANVLTF.

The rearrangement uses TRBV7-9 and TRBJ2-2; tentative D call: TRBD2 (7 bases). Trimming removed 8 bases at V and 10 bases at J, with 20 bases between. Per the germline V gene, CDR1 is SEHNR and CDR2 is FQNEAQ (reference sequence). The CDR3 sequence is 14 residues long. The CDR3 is CASVRGRAETELFF. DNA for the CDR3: TGTGCCAGCGTGAGGGGGAGGGCCGAGACGGAGCTGTTTTTT.

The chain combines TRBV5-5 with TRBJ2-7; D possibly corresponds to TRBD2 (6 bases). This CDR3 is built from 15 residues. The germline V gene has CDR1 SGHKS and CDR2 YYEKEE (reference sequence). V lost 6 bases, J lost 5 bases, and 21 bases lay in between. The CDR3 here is CASKNEEGLWDEQYF. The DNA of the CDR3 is TGTGCCAGCAAAAATGAGGAGGGCCTGTGGGACGAGCAGTACTTC.

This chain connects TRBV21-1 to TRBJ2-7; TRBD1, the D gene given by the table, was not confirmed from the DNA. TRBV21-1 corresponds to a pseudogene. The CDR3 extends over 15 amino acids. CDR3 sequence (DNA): TGTGCCAGCAGCAAATGTGTACAGGGGAAGGGCGAGCAGTACTTC. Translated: CASSKCVQGKGEQYF.

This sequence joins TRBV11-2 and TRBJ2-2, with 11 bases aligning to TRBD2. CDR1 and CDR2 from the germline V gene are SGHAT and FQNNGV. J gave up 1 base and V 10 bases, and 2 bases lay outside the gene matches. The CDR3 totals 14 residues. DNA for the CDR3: TGTGCCACAGGACTAGCGGGGAACACCGGGGAGCTGTTTTTT. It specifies CATGLAGNTGELFF.

DNA of the CDR3: TGTGCCAGCAGTCCTCGCGAAAGGCGGCAGCCCCAGCATTTT. Residues: CASSPRERRQPQHF. V is TRBV6-5 and J is TRBJ1-5; no reliable D call. CDR3 size: 14 residues. Germline CDR1 MNHEY, CDR2 SVGAGI. V was pared by 5 bases and J by 7 bases, with 15 bases between.

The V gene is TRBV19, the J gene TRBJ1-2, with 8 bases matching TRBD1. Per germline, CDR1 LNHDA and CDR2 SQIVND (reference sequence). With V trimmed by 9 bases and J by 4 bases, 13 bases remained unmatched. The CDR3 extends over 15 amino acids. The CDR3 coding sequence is TGTGCCAGCAAAGAGACAGGGGACGTCTTCTATGGCTACACCTTC. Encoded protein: CASKETGDVFYGYTF.

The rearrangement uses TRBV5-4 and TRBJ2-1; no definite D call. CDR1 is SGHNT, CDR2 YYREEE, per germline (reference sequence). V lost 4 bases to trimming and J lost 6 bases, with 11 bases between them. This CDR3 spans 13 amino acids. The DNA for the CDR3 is TGTGCCAGCAGCAGCCTGGTCGTCAATGAGCAGTTCTTC. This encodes CASSSLVVNEQFF.

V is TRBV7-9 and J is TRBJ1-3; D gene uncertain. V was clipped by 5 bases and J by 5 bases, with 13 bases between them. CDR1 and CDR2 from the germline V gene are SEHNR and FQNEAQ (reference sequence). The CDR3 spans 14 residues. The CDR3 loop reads CASSHSGPRNTIYF. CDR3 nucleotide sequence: TGTGCCAGCAGCCACAGCGGCCCAAGAAACACCATATATTTT.

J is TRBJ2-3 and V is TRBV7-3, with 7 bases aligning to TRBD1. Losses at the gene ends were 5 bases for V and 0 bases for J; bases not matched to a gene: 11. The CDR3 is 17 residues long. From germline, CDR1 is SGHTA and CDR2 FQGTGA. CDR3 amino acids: CASSLVRQGPSTDTQYF. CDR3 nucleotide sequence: TGTGCCAGCAGCCTCGTCCGACAGGGTCCTAGCACAGATACGCAGTATTTT.

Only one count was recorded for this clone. The CDR3 here is CASSARDRGPEQYF. The DNA of the CDR3 is TGTGCCAGTAGTGCCCGGGACAGGGGACCCGAGCAGTACTTC. The rearrangement joins TRBV19 to TRBJ2-7; 10 bases are a match to TRBD1. CDR1 is LNHDA, CDR2 SQIVND, per germline (reference sequence). After removal of 5 bases from V and 6 bases from J, the junction contained 7 bases not matched to a gene. The CDR3 covers 14 residues.

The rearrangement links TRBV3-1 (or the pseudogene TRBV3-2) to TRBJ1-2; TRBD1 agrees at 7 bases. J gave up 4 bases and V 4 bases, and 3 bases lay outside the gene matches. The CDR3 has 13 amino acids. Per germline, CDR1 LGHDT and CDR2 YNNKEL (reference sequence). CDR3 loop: CASSPDRSYGYTF. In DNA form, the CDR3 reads TGTGCCAGCAGCCCGGACAGGTCCTATGGCTACACCTTC.

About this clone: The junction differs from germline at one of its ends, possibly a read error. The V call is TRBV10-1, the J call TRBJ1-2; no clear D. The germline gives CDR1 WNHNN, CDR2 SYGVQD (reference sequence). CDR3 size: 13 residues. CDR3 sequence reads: CASSESRLLYHDF. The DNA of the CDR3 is TGCGCCAGCAGTGAGTCGAGGCTGCTCTACCACGACTTC.

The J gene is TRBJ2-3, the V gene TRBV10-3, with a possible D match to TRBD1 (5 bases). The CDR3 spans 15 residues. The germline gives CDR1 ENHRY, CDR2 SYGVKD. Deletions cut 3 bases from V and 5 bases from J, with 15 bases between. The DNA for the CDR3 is TGTGCCATCAGTGACCCCAGGGTCGTGGGAGATACGCAGTATTTT. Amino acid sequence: CAISDPRVVGDTQYF.

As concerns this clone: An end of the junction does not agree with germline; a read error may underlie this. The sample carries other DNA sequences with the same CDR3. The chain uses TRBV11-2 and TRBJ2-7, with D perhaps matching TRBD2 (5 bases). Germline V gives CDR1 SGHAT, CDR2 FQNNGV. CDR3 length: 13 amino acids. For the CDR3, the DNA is TGTGCCAGCAGCTATCACCGGGGATACGAGCAGTACTTT. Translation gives CASSYHRGYEQYF.

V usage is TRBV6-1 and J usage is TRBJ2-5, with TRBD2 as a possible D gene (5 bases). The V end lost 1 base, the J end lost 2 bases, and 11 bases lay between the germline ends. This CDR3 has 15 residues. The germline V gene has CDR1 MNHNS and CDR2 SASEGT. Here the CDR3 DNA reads TGTGCCAGCAGTGAAGAGTCCGGGATTCAAGAGACCCAGTACTTC. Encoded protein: CASSEESGIQETQYF.

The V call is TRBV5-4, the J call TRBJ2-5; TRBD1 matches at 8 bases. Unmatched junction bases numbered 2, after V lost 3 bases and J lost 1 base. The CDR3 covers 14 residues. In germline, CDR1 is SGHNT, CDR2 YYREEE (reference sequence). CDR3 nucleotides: TGTGCCAGCAGCTCACAGGGGGGCCAAGAGACCCAGTACTTC. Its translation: CASSSQGGQETQYF.

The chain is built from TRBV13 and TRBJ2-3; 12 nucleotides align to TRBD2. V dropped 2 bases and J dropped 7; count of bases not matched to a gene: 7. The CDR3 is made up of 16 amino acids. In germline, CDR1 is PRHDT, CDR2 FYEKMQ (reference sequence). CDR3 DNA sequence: TGTGCCAGCAGCTTAAGACTAGCGGGAGCCTTTCATACGCAGTATTTT. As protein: CASSLRLAGAFHTQYF.

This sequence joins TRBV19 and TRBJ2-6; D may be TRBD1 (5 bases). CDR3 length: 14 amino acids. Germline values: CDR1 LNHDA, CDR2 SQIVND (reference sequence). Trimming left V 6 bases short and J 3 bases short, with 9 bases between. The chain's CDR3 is CASSQGGGANVLTF. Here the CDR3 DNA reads TGTGCCAGTAGCCAGGGTGGTGGGGCCAACGTCCTGACTTTC.

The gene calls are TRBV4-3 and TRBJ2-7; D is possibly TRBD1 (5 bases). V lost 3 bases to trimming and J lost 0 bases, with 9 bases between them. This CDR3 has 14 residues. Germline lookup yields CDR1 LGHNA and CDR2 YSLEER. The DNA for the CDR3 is TGCGCCAGCAGCCAGAGACAGAGCTCCTACGAGCAGTACTTC. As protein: CASSQRQSSYEQYF.

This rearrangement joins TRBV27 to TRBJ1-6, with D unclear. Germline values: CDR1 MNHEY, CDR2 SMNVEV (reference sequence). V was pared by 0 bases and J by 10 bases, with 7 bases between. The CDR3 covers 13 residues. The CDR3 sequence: CASSLSLGSPLHF. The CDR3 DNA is TGTGCCAGCAGTTTATCCCTTGGCTCACCCCTCCACTTT.

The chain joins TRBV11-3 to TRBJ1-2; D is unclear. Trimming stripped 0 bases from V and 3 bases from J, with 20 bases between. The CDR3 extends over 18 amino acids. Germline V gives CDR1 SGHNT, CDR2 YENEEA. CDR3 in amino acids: CASSLDGVGVEDDYGYTF. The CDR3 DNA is TGTGCCAGCAGCTTAGATGGGGTGGGAGTTGAGGACGACTATGGCTACACCTTC.

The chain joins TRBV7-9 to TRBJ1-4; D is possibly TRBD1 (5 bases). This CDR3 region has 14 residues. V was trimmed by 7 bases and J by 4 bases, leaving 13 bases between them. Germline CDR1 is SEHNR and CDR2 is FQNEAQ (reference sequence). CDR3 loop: CASNDRGVNEKLFF. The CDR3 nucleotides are TGTGCCAGCAATGATCGGGGGGTTAATGAAAAACTGTTTTTT.

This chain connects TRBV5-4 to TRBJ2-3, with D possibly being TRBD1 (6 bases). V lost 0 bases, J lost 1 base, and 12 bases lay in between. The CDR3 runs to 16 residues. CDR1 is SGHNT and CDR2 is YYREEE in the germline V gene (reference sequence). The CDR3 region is CASSLVRGRGTDTQYF. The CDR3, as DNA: TGTGCCAGCAGCTTGGTCAGGGGTAGAGGCACAGATACGCAGTATTTT.

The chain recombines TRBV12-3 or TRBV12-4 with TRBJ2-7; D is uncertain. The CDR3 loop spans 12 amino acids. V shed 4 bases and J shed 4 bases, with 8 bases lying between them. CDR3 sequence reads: CASSYSVYEQYF. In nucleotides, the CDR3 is TGTGCCAGCAGTTACTCCGTTTACGAGCAGTACTTC.

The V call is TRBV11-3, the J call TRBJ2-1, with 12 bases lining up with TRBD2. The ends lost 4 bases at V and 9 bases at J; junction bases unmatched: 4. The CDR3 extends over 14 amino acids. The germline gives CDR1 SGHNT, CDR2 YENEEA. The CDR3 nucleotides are TGTGCCAGCAGCTCGCCTAGCGGGAGGGGTGAGCAGTTCTTC. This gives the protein CASSSPSGRGEQFF.

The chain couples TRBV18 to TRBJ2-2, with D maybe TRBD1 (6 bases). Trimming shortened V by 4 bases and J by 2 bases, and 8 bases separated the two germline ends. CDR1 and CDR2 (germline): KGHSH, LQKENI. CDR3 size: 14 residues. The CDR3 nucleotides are TGTGCCAGCTCACTGGGACAAAACACCGGGGAGCTGTTTTTT. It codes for CASSLGQNTGELFF. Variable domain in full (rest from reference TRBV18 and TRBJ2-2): NAGVMQNPRHLVRRRGQEARLRCSPMKGHSHVYWYRQLPEEGLKFMVYLQKENIIDESGMPKERFSAEFPKEGPSILRIQQVVRGDSAAYFCASSLGQNTGELFFGEGSRLTVL.

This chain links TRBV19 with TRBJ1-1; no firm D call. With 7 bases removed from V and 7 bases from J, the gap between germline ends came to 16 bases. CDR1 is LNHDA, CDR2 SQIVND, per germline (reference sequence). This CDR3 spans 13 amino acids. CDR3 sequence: CASKRPGRDEAFF. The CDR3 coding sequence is TGTGCCAGTAAACGACCCGGCCGGGATGAAGCTTTCTTT.

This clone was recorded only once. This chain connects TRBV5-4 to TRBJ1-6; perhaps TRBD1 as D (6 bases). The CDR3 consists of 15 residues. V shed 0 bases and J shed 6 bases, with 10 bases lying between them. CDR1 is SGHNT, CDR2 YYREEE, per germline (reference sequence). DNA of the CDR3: TGTGCCAGCAGCTTGGAACAGGGATTTAATTCACCCCTCCACTTT. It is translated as CASSLEQGFNSPLHF.

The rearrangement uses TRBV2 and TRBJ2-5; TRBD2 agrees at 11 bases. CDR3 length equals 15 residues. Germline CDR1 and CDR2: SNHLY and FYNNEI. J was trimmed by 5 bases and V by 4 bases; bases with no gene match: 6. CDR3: CASSGLAGLAETQYF. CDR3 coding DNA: TGTGCCAGCAGTGGACTAGCGGGACTCGCCGAGACCCAGTACTTC.